Listed below are T cell receptor beta chains from one sample, sequenced in a study of blood T cell repertoires in COVID-19. Measured with immunoSEQ multiplex PCR; TCRdb has only the in-frame clones, and not every one. The table records some 41,000 clones, approximately 82% of them present only once. Sample: peripheral blood. The receptor set was obtained from a woman of 80 years or more with active or convalescent COVID-19. CDR3s include the opening cysteine and the closing phenylalanine or tryptophan. A D gene is named only where the DNA matches it firmly. Where a row states a size, it is once, few, many or the class of an expanded clone; other rows omit it.

j_call v_call clone_size d_call cdr3_nt cdr3_aa
TRBJ1-4 TRBV4-1 - TRBD1 TGCGCCAGCAGCCAGACAGGGGGTGGTGAAAAACTGTTTTTT CASSQTGGGEKLFF
TRBJ1-2 TRBV7-9 - - TGTGCCAGCAGCTTAAGGGAGGGAGCGGGAGGCTACACCTTC CASSLREGAGGYTF
TRBJ2-2 TRBV10-3 - TRBD2 TGTGCCATCAGGCTAGCGGGGGACACCGGGGAGCTGTTTTTT CAIRLAGDTGELFF
TRBJ2-1 TRBV10-3 - TRBD2 TGTGCCATCAGTGAGTCTGCAGGACTAGCGGGAGACGGGAATGAGCAGTTCTTC CAISESAGLAGDGNEQFF
TRBJ2-1 TRBV7-9 - - TGTGCCAGCAGCTCGCTTCGAGGGAAAGCCGACAATGAGCAGTTCTTC CASSSLRGKADNEQFF
TRBJ1-6 TRBV9 - - TGTGCCAGCAGCGTAGCCCCACCGGGCAGGGTCGTTTCACCCCTCCACTTT CASSVAPPGRVVSPLHF
TRBJ2-4 TRBV3-1/TRBV3-2 - TRBD2 TGTGCCAGCAGCTTCCATAGCGGGGGAGCCAAAAACATTCAGTACTTC CASSFHSGGAKNIQYF
TRBJ2-5 TRBV5-4 - - TGTGCCAGCAGCCGACAGCAGGGGCAAGAGACCCAGTACTTC CASSRQQGQETQYF
TRBJ1-6 TRBV10-3 - - TGTGCCATCAGTCCTGTGAGCTCCTATAATTCACCCCTCCACTTT CAISPVSSYNSPLHF
TRBJ1-6 TRBV28 - TRBD1 TGTGCCAGTTTGACAGGGAGGTTCTCACCCCTCCACTTT CASLTGRFSPLHF
TRBJ1-1 TRBV9 - - TGTGCCAGCAGTTATAATTCGGGCACTGAAGCTTTCTTT CASSYNSGTEAFF
TRBJ2-7 TRBV27 - TRBD1 TGTGCCAGCAGCCTGGGGGACAGCTCCTACGAGCAGTACTTC CASSLGDSSYEQYF
TRBJ1-1 TRBV28 - - TGTGCCAGCAGTTTACCGGTGACAGGGAACACTGAAGCTTTCTTT CASSLPVTGNTEAFF
TRBJ2-7 TRBV5-3 - - TGTGCCAGAAGCTTGAATCGTCGGGATCGGTCCTCCTACGAGCAGTACTTC CARSLNRRDRSSYEQYF
TRBJ2-1 TRBV5-1 - TRBD2 TGCGCCAGCTGGGGACTAGCGGGATCCAGTGAGCAGTTCTTC CASWGLAGSSEQFF
TRBJ2-7 TRBV6-2/TRBV6-3 - TRBD1 TGTGCCAGCAGCACCTCCGGGACAGGGGGCTTAGAGTACTTC CASSTSGTGGLEYF
TRBJ1-3 TRBV7-2 - - TGTGCCAGCAGCTTAGTATCTAGCTCTGGAAACACCATATATTTT CASSLVSSSGNTIYF
TRBJ2-1 TRBV6-5 once TRBD2 TGTGCCAGCATCGGTCCGGCGGGAGGGCCGGATGAGCAGTTCTTC CASIGPAGGPDEQFF
TRBJ2-7 TRBV28 - - TGTGCCAGCAGGGGCCCGGCGGGTTACGAGCAGTACTTC CASRGPAGYEQYF
TRBJ2-7 TRBV3-1/TRBV3-2 - TRBD1 TGTGCCAGCAGCGAAGCCGGGACAGGCGACGATAACTACGAGCAGTACTTC CASSEAGTGDDNYEQYF
TRBJ1-2 TRBV28 few TRBD1 TGTGCCAGCAGAAGACTCCGGGACAGGAGTTCGAACTATGGCTACACCTTC CASRRLRDRSSNYGYTF
TRBJ2-1 TRBV9 - - TGTGCCAGCAGCGTAACCTTAGAGCCGGTCACCTACAATGAGCAGTTCTTC CASSVTLEPVTYNEQFF
TRBJ2-7 TRBV28 - - TGTGCCAGCAGTCCCCGCTACGAGCAGTACTTC CASSPRYEQYF
TRBJ1-5 TRBV28 - TRBD1 TGTGCCAGCAGTCGCCCGGGGACAGGGAGGGGTAGAGATCAGCCCCAGCATTTT CASSRPGTGRGRDQPQHF
TRBJ2-2 TRBV2 - TRBD2 TGTGCCAGCAGTCGGGCTAGCGGTTACACCGGGGAGCTGTTTTTT CASSRASGYTGELFF
TRBJ2-2 TRBV28 - TRBD2 TGTGCCAGCAGGAATCCGGGACTAACCAACACCGGGGAGCTGTTTTTT CASRNPGLTNTGELFF
TRBJ1-2 TRBV19 - - TGTGCCAGTAGTGCGGACATCACTAACTATGGCTACACCTTC CASSADITNYGYTF
TRBJ1-6 TRBV5-1 - TRBD1 TGCGCCAGCAGCTGGGGACAGGGGCGTAATTCACCCCTCCACTTT CASSWGQGRNSPLHF
TRBJ1-4 TRBV2 - - TGTGCCAGCAGCGGGGGGCGGGGTGAAAAACTGTTTTTT CASSGGRGEKLFF
TRBJ1-1 TRBV5-4 - TRBD1 TGTGCCAGCAGCCCGACCCCCTTTTCTCAGGGGGGGAACACTGAAGCTTTCTTT CASSPTPFSQGGNTEAFF
TRBJ1-1 TRBV3-1/TRBV3-2 - - TGTGCCAGCAGCCAACTTCTGGGGCCAGCTTTCTTT CASSQLLGPAFF
TRBJ1-1 TRBV9 - TRBD1 TGTGCCAGCAGCGCAGATCCAGGGGGAGAGGCTGAAGCTTTCTTT CASSADPGGEAEAFF
TRBJ2-1 TRBV20-1 - TRBD2 TGCAGTGCTAGTGACGGGACTAGCGGGCGCCTCAATGAGCAGTTCTTC CSASDGTSGRLNEQFF
TRBJ1-4 TRBV21-1 - - TGTGCCAGCAGCAAACTCCAGGGGACGCCAACTAATGAAAAACTGTTTTTT CASSKLQGTPTNEKLFF
TRBJ2-2 TRBV4-1 - - TGCGCCAGCAGCCAAGACCGGGCGGGGCTGGCCGGGGAGCTGTTTTTT CASSQDRAGLAGELFF
TRBJ2-7 TRBV28 few TRBD2 TGTGCCAGCACCCCGGCGGGGGGGTACGAGCAGTACTTC CASTPAGGYEQYF
TRBJ2-5 TRBV20-1 - - TGCAGTGCTAGTGGGGCTGTGTTGGAGACCCAGTACTTC CSASGAVLETQYF
TRBJ1-2 TRBV30 - - TGTGCCTGGAGCGCCGGAGGGGCGCGGGTCTATGGCTACACCTTC CAWSAGGARVYGYTF
TRBJ1-2 TRBV28 - - TGTGCCAGCAGTTTAGTTACAGGACACTATGGCTACACCTTC CASSLVTGHYGYTF
TRBJ1-2 TRBV3-1/TRBV3-2 - TRBD1 TGTGCCAGCAACCCCGGGACAGCGACTAACTATGGCTACACCTTC CASNPGTATNYGYTF
TRBJ2-5 TRBV6-5 - TRBD1 TGTGCCAGCAGTTCCCCGGGACAGGGGTTAGAGACCCAGTACTTC CASSSPGQGLETQYF
TRBJ1-1 TRBV3-1/TRBV3-2 - TRBD1 TGTGCCAGCAAATTGGGACAGAGGAACACTGAAGCTTTCTTT CASKLGQRNTEAFF
TRBJ2-2 TRBV9 - - TGTGCCAGCAGCCCCGGGAGTGCCACCGGGGAGCTGTTTTTT CASSPGSATGELFF
TRBJ2-1 TRBV7-8 - TRBD1 TGTGCCAGCAGCCGCCCCAGGGACAGGGGATTCCCCAATGAGCAGTTCTTC CASSRPRDRGFPNEQFF
TRBJ1-3 TRBV5-1 - - TGCGCCAGCAGCTTTGGCGGGACCCGCTCTGGAAACACCATATATTTT CASSFGGTRSGNTIYF
TRBJ1-2 TRBV5-4 - TRBD1 TGTGCCAGCAGCTTTCGGGACAGGGGGCTCCATGGCTACACCTTC CASSFRDRGLHGYTF
TRBJ1-5 TRBV6-6 - - TGTGCCACCACGGGTGGGTCTCAGCCCCAGCATTTT CATTGGSQPQHF
TRBJ1-5 TRBV29-1 - - TGCAGCGTTGGGGCCAGGGATCAGCCCCAGCATTTT CSVGARDQPQHF
TRBJ1-1 TRBV28 medium-sized TRBD1 TGTGCCAGCAGTAAAGGGCTTCCGGGACAGGGGAACACTGAAGCTTTCTTT CASSKGLPGQGNTEAFF
TRBJ1-4 TRBV4-1 - TRBD1 TGCGCCAGCAGCCAAGTTTATCTAGAGGGGGCACATCTTACTAATGAAAAACTGTTTTTT CASSQVYLEGAHLTNEKLFF
TRBJ2-3 TRBV27 - - TGTGCCAGCAGTTTATTGAGCAGGGGAGATACGCAGTATTTT CASSLLSRGDTQYF
TRBJ1-5 TRBV4-1 - TRBD1 TGCGCCAGCAGCCTAGGACAGGGGGTTCAGCCCCAGCATTTT CASSLGQGVQPQHF
TRBJ1-6 TRBV28 - TRBD1 TGTGCCAGCAGTATTCTCACAGGGGGGTCCTATAATTCACCCCTCCACTTT CASSILTGGSYNSPLHF
TRBJ1-1 TRBV10-3 - - TGTGCCATCAGTGAGTCGAGAACAGCTAACACTGAAGCTTTCTTT CAISESRTANTEAFF
TRBJ1-3 TRBV28 once - TGTGCCAGCACCAGAGGCTCTGGAAACACCATATATTTT CASTRGSGNTIYF
TRBJ1-1 TRBV6-5 - - TGTGCCACGACCCCCACAGGGAGGAACACTGAAGCTTTCTTT CATTPTGRNTEAFF
TRBJ2-1 TRBV6-6 - TRBD2 TGTGCCAGCAGTCGAGATCGAGCGGGACGGTACAATGAGCAGTTCTTC CASSRDRAGRYNEQFF
TRBJ2-2 TRBV18 - TRBD2 TGTGCCAGCTCACCATACCAACTAGCGGGAGGGCCCGTCGGGGAGCTGTTTTTT CASSPYQLAGGPVGELFF
TRBJ2-7 TRBV7-9 - TRBD1 TGTGCCAGCAGCTTGACCGGGACAGGGGGCTTCGAGCAGTACTTC CASSLTGTGGFEQYF